Sequencing of this T cell receptor beta chain was carried out in a study of shared T cell receptors in the human thymus. Some clones are missing from TCRdb's copy, which holds only in-frame ones; the method was immunoSEQ multiplex PCR. Counted here are about 380,000 clones, approximately 95% occurring once; the ten biggest clones make up around 0.018%. V was pared by 3 bases and J by 3 bases, with 9 bases between. The CDR3 loop spans 13 amino acids. Germline loops: CDR1 SGHNT, CDR2 YYREEE (reference sequence). Source material: thymocytes. The TCR comes from a human donor. The genes are TRBV5-4 and TRBJ1-2, with a possible D match to TRBD1 (5 bases). CDR3 bases: TGTGCCAGCAGCTACCGACAGTACTATGGCTACACCTTC. Its protein is CASSYRQYYGYTF.